A single sample is the source of the 19 T cell receptor beta chains below, sequenced in a study of OX40 agonist ivuxolimab in advanced cancers. TCRdb keeps only in-frame clones here, not all; method: immunoSEQ multiplex PCR. There are under 100,000 clones in the sample; 85% to 90% occur only once, and just over 0.15% lies in the top ten. The sequenced sample was CD4+ or CD8+ T cells sorted from blood, obtained in a trial of the OX40 agonist ivuxolimab. Receptors were obtained from an adult with an advanced solid tumor such as melanoma, head and neck, liver or kidney cancer.

V and J are TRBV6-5 and TRBJ1-5, with 8 nucleotides matching TRBD1. The CDR3 contains 14 residues. The germline V gene encodes CDR1 MNHEY and CDR2 SVGAGI. The J segment lost 5 bases and the V segment lost 4 bases, leaving 4 bases of the junction unmatched. CDR3 bases: TGTGCCAGCAGTTTTGGACAGGGAGATCAGCCCCAGCATTTT. This sequence encodes CASSFGQGDQPQHF.

The sample holds one count of this clone. This sequence joins TRBV29-1 and TRBJ1-1; 7 nucleotides align to TRBD1. V was pared by 4 bases and J by 0 bases, with 2 bases of the junction left unmatched. This CDR3 is 13 amino acids long. Germline V gene lookup returns CDR1 SQVTM and CDR2 ANQGSEA. The DNA of the CDR3 is TGCAGCGTTGGGGGACAGATGAACACTGAAGCTTTCTTT. It yields the protein CSVGGQMNTEAFF.

V and J are TRBV5-1 and TRBJ2-5, with TRBD1 as a possible D gene (5 bases). The CDR3 loop spans 15 amino acids. CDR1 and CDR2 (germline): SGHRS, YFSETQ. V lost 1 base and J 0 bases, leaving 10 bases between the germline ends. Here the CDR3 reads CASSLRTTYQETQYF. CDR3 sequence (DNA): TGCGCCAGCAGCTTGAGGACAACGTACCAAGAGACCCAGTACTTC.

This clone is a singleton in its sample. Other DNA sequences within the sample encode an identical CDR3. This chain uses TRBV27 with TRBJ1-5; D gene uncertain. CDR1 is MNHEY, CDR2 SMNVEV, per germline (reference sequence). The CDR3 consists of 16 residues. The ends were cut back, 6 bases at V and 1 base at J, with 16 bases in the middle. The CDR3 region has the DNA TGTGCCAGCAGATCCGGGCAGATCGGGAGCAATCAGCCCCAGCATTTT. Translating it yields CASRSGQIGSNQPQHF.

The chain carries TRBV10-2 and TRBJ2-1, with D perhaps TRBD1 (6 bases). The CDR3 spans 12 residues. Germline CDR1 WSHSY, CDR2 SAAADI. With 8 bases removed from V and 9 bases from J, the gap between germline ends came to 14 bases. The CDR3 bases are TGCGCCAGCGCTATCACAGGGAGTGAGCAGTTCTTC. This codes for CASAITGSEQFF.

The gene calls are TRBV11-2 and TRBJ1-2; TRBD1 matches at 7 bases. Germline V CDR1 and CDR2: SGHAT, FQNNGV. V lost 5 bases and J lost 4; bases outside the gene matches: 10. The CDR3 covers 15 residues. CDR3 region: CASSEGRGHIYGYTF. The CDR3 DNA sequence: TGTGCCAGCAGCGAAGGGAGGGGGCATATCTATGGCTACACCTTC.

J is TRBJ1-4 and V is TRBV7-9; 12 nucleotides match TRBD1. CDR1 is SEHNR, CDR2 FQNEAQ, per germline (reference sequence). This CDR3 is 16 amino acids long. The J segment lost 7 bases and the V segment lost 3 bases, leaving 6 bases of the junction unmatched. CDR3 residues: CASSLGDRGRVEKLFF. The CDR3 DNA sequence: TGTGCCAGCAGCTTGGGGGACAGGGGGCGCGTTGAAAAACTGTTTTTT.

This chain links TRBV5-1 with TRBJ2-5; TRBD2 aligns across 11 bases. The germline gives CDR1 SGHRS, CDR2 YFSETQ. CDR3 size: 16 residues. V shed 0 bases and J 4 bases; nucleotides not matched to a gene: 5. The CDR3 bases are TGCGCCAGCAGCTTGGGCGGGACTAGCGGAATAGAGACCCAGTACTTC. Translated, it gives CASSLGGTSGIETQYF.

This clone was detected once. The chain recombines TRBV5-1 with TRBJ1-3; 8 bases agree with TRBD1. CDR1 and CDR2 (germline): SGHRS, YFSETQ. CDR3 length: 17 residues. V was clipped by 0 bases and J by 3 bases; unmatched bases: 8. CDR3 residues: CASSLDGQGRGGNTIYF. The DNA of the CDR3 is TGCGCCAGCAGCTTGGACGGACAGGGCCGAGGTGGAAACACCATATATTTT.

The gene calls are TRBV5-1 and TRBJ2-1, with TRBD2 matching 12 bases. The CDR3 is 16 amino acids. V lost 4 bases, J lost 5 bases, and 7 bases stayed unmatched. CDR1 SGHRS and CDR2 YFSETQ come from the germline V gene. The CDR3 DNA is TGCGCCAGCAGCCCGAGGGCTAGCGGGAGGGACAATGAGCAGTTCTTC. Translating it yields CASSPRASGRDNEQFF.

The chain employs TRBV2 and TRBJ1-1; D remains ambiguous. The CDR3 contains 14 residues. V was pared by 6 bases and J by 1 base, with 12 bases between. Germline CDR1 reads SNHLY; CDR2 reads FYNNEI. The CDR3 coding sequence is TGTGCCAGCAGCGTAAATTGGCCGAACACTGAAGCTTTCTTT. This gives the protein CASSVNWPNTEAFF.

This chain uses TRBV9 with TRBJ2-1, with a possible D match to TRBD2 (6 bases). Germline CDR1 is SGDLS and CDR2 is YYNGEE. Trimming took off 0 bases at V and 5 bases at J, with 12 bases between the two ends. This CDR3 is built from 15 residues. The CDR3 coding sequence is TGTGCCAGCAGCGTAGGACTAGTTTCCCACAATGAGCAGTTCTTC. This sequence encodes CASSVGLVSHNEQFF.

The V gene is TRBV18, the J gene TRBJ2-4; 7 nucleotides align to TRBD2. With V trimmed by 6 bases and J by 1 base, 6 bases remained unmatched. The CDR3 runs to 15 residues. Germline V gives CDR1 KGHSH, CDR2 LQKENI. CDR3: CASSMGGSAKNIQYF. CDR3 sequence (DNA): TGTGCCAGCTCCATGGGCGGGAGCGCCAAAAACATTCAGTACTTC.

This sequence joins TRBV11-2 and TRBJ2-1, with TRBD2 matching over 7 bases. CDR1 is SGHAT, CDR2 FQNNGV, per germline. V shed 0 bases, J shed 2 bases, and the junction held 7 bases outside the gene matches. The CDR3 is made up of 17 amino acids. The CDR3 sequence: CASSLEVRLAAYNEQFF. The DNA of the CDR3 is TGTGCCAGCAGCTTAGAAGTGCGTCTAGCGGCCTACAATGAGCAGTTCTTC.

The CDR3 loop reads CASSLGPFRGADTQYF. The CDR3 nucleotides read TGTGCCAGCAGCTTAGGACCTTTTCGGGGGGCAGATACGCAGTATTTT. The gene calls are TRBV7-3 and TRBJ2-3; TRBD2 agrees at 7 bases. With V trimmed by 2 bases and J by 4 bases, 9 bases remained unmatched. The CDR3 spans 16 residues. Germline CDR1 reads SGHTA; CDR2 reads FQGTGA.

The gene calls are TRBV12-5 and TRBJ2-7; perhaps D is TRBD1 or TRBD2 (5 bases each). V lost 2 bases and J lost 7, with 12 bases in between. This CDR3 comprises 13 residues. The germline gives CDR1 LGHNT, CDR2 FRNRAP. CDR3: CASGLSPEGEQYF. CDR3 DNA sequence: TGTGCTAGTGGTTTGTCCCCCGAGGGGGAGCAGTACTTC.

In regard to this clone: The same CDR3 can be traced to other DNA sequences in this sample. The V call is TRBV7-9, the J call TRBJ2-5; D is ambiguous. The CDR3 is made up of 13 amino acids. Germline V lookup: CDR1 SEHNR, CDR2 FQNEAQ (reference sequence). V was trimmed by 6 bases and J by 3 bases, leaving 11 bases between them. CDR3: CASSRDGKETQYF. Here the CDR3 DNA reads TGTGCCAGCAGTCGAGACGGAAAAGAGACCCAGTACTTC.

The chain employs TRBV6-1 and TRBJ2-7; TRBD2 matches at 8 bases. CDR1 and CDR2 (germline): MNHNS, SASEGT. The CDR3 is 12 residues long. The junction had 6 bases not matched to a gene; V was cut back by 10 bases and J by 4 bases. CDR3 region: CATTSGGYEQYF. CDR3 in DNA: TGTGCCACCACTTCGGGGGGGTACGAGCAGTACTTC.

The V call is TRBV6-4, the J call TRBJ2-3; TRBD1 agrees at 7 bases. Germline V gene sequence: CDR1 MRHNA, CDR2 SNTAGT. J was trimmed by 1 base and V by 4 bases; bases with no gene match: 5. This CDR3 comprises 15 residues. CDR3 in amino acids: CASSVGTGGTDTQYF. In nucleotides, the CDR3 is TGTGCCAGCAGTGTGGGTACAGGGGGCACAGATACGCAGTATTTT.